What follows is one T cell receptor beta chain and its context. This entry comes from a study of blood T cell repertoires in COVID-19. Study as a whole: The United States, Italy and Spain provided the acute and convalescent COVID-19 samples. T cells, B-cell-depleted T cells, or PBMCs provided the cDNA or gDNA that served as material.

Original processing notes: Reference gene primers were amplified, and this amplification served to estimate nucleated cell counts. The protocol was immunoSEQ multiplex PCR, while the TCRdb copy is restricted to in-frame clones and leaves out a portion. The DNA was the basis for D and trimming; V, J and clone size are from that table. The table lists about 69,000 clones, nearly 90% of them singletons, with 4% to 6.5% in the top ten. CDR3 length equals 15 residues. V gave up 0 bases and J gave up 0 bases, with 9 bases separating them. CDR1 and CDR2 (germline): SGHRS, YFSETQ. The J gene is TRBJ1-2, the V gene TRBV5-1; D remains unclear. Sequencing used peripheral blood. This receptor was taken from a man in his fifties or sixties with acute or convalescent COVID-19. In DNA form, the CDR3 reads TGCGCCAGCAGCTTGGCGGGGAATCCTAACTATGGCTACACCTTC. It yields the protein CASSLAGNPNYGYTF.